The rows below give T cell receptor beta chains drawn from one sample of a study of T-cell reconstitution after alpha-beta-depleted transplantation in children. TCRdb ran MiXCR on the PCR reads and lists one entry per CDR3 protein. The table has about 610,000 distinct CDR3 sequences, over 9.5% seen once; the top ten hold approximately 4.1%. Sequenced here: PBMCs from the stem cell graft donor, sampled from the stem cell graft. All receptors come from a human donor who donated a stem cell graft to a child with acute myeloid leukemia. Both conserved end residues are part of each CDR3. Fields, in order: V gene, clone size, J gene, D gene, CDR3 protein, CDR3 DNA. D genes are given only for firm matches. Not all rows give a size; the values are once, few, many and, for expanded clones, a class.

>TRBV27|few|TRBJ1-5|NA
CASSPQGGGQPQHF
TGTGCCAGCAGTCCCCAGGGTGGAGGACAGCCCCAGCATTTT
>TRBV6-2/TRBV6-3|many|TRBJ2-5|NA
CASTGTASMTQYF
TGTGCCAGCACCGGGACGGCCTCAATGACCCAGTACTTC
>TRBV9|NA|TRBJ2-7|NA
CASSAGFTGLSYEQYF
TGTGCCAGCAGCGCAGGATTTACAGGCCTCTCCTACGAGCAGTACTTC
>TRBV4-3|NA|TRBJ2-3|TRBD2
CASSQVRAGWPADTQYF
TGCGCCAGCAGCCAAGTCCGAGCGGGATGGCCCGCAGATACGCAGTATTTT
>TRBV5-5|NA|TRBJ1-1|NA
CASSFLAGFTEAFF
TGTGCCAGCAGCTTTCTGGCAGGGTTCACTGAAGCTTTCTTT
>TRBV29-1|NA|TRBJ2-2|TRBD2
CSARGGVLETGTGELFF
TGCAGCGCGCGGGGGGGGGTCCTCGAGACAGGCACCGGGGAGCTGTTTTTT
>TRBV11-2|NA|TRBJ2-5|NA
CASSLDRSRQGGPETQYF
TGTGCCAGCAGCTTAGACCGTAGCCGACAAGGGGGGCCAGAGACCCAGTACTTC
>TRBV7-6|many|TRBJ2-3|NA
CASSSGSDTQYF
TGTGCCAGCAGCTCGGGGAGCGATACGCAGTATTTT
>TRBV28|many|TRBJ2-3|NA
CASSFQRAPRADTQYF
TGTGCCAGCAGTTTCCAGCGGGCCCCTAGGGCAGATACGCAGTATTTT
>TRBV4-3|few|TRBJ2-7|TRBD2
CASSARLAGVGEQYF
TGCGCCAGCAGCGCACGACTAGCGGGAGTTGGAGAGCAGTACTTC
>TRBV20-1|NA|TRBJ2-3|TRBD2
CSSTSGRRTDTQYF
TGCAGCTCTACTAGCGGGAGGCGGACAGATACGCAGTATTTT
>TRBV27|many|TRBJ1-1|TRBD1
CASSPDRDTEAFF
TGTGCCAGCAGCCCGGACAGGGACACTGAAGCTTTCTTT
>TRBV25-1|few|TRBJ1-3|NA
CASSDRRGSGNTIYF
TGTGCCAGCAGTGACCGACGAGGTTCTGGAAACACCATATATTTT
>TRBV4-3|many|TRBJ2-3|TRBD2
CASSQGPGFLAGVADTQYF
TGCGCCAGCAGCCAAGGTCCCGGTTTTCTAGCGGGAGTTGCAGATACGCAGTATTTT
>TRBV5-6|NA|TRBJ2-1|NA
CASSFTSSDEQFF
TGTGCCAGCAGCTTTACTAGTTCTGACGAGCAGTTCTTC
>TRBV6-5|many|TRBJ2-1|TRBD1
CASSYTGTGANEQFF
TGTGCCAGCAGTTACACTGGGACAGGGGCCAATGAGCAGTTCTTC
>TRBV20-1|many|TRBJ2-2|TRBD2
CSAGLAGVRTGELFF
TGCAGTGCAGGGCTAGCGGGAGTAAGGACCGGGGAGCTGTTTTTT
>TRBV6-2/TRBV6-3|few|TRBJ2-7|NA
CASSYDRVSYEQYF
TGTGCCAGCAGTTACGATAGGGTCTCCTACGAGCAGTACTTC
>TRBV29-1|many|TRBJ2-1|NA
CSAPKGGTYNEQFF
TGCAGCGCCCCGAAAGGGGGAACTTACAATGAGCAGTTCTTC
>TRBV12-3/TRBV12-4|NA|TRBJ2-1|NA
CASSSFKSSYNEQFF
TGTGCCAGCAGTTCCTTTAAGAGCTCCTACAATGAGCAGTTCTTC
>TRBV29-1|few|TRBJ2-5|NA
CSVFPPGIQETQYF
TGCAGCGTGTTTCCTCCGGGGATCCAAGAGACCCAGTACTTC
>TRBV29-1|NA|TRBJ2-7|TRBD2
CSVGPGTTAYEQYF
TGCAGCGTTGGACCCGGGACTACAGCCTACGAGCAGTACTTC
>TRBV28|NA|TRBJ1-4|TRBD1
CASSLLGGKEEKLFF
TGTGCCAGCAGTTTATTAGGGGGCAAAGAGGAAAAACTGTTTTTT
>TRBV5-6|many|TRBJ2-3|TRBD2
CASSLGGRALFGTDTQYF
TGTGCCAGCAGCTTGGGCGGGAGGGCCTTATTCGGAACAGATACGCAGTATTTT
>TRBV29-1|many|TRBJ2-7|TRBD2
CSVRASGRYEQYF
TGCAGCGTTAGGGCTAGCGGGAGGTACGAGCAGTACTTC
>TRBV4-3|few|TRBJ1-6|NA
CASSQEQFNSPLHF
TGCGCCAGCAGCCAAGAACAGTTTAATTCACCCCTCCACTTT
>TRBV11-2|many|TRBJ2-1|NA
CASTTVIYNEQFF
TGTGCCAGCACCACAGTTATTTACAATGAGCAGTTCTTC